The entry that follows covers one TCR beta chain sequence. What it binds is unknown. Use of 60 Vbeta and 13 Jbeta primers characterized the PCR. Assay: immunoSEQ multiplex PCR; the TCRdb copy retains only in-frame clones and omits some. The sample has around 150,000 clones, less than 80% seen once. The sample originates from a study of cytomegalovirus exposure and HLA in healthy donors. Points from the study as a whole: Presence/absence analyses rested on an assumption that sequencing depth was roughly uniform across donors. In a later analysis, compared with equally common non-associated chains, HLA-associated beta chains were more expanded. Rarity characterized most TCR sequences, yet some public TCRs appeared in many donors. The study labeled more than 150 TCR beta chains cytomegalovirus-associated.

Germline V gene data show CDR1 as SEHNR and CDR2 as FQNEAQ (reference sequence). This CDR3 has 15 amino acids. Between the trimmed V and J ends, which lost 2 bases and 8 bases, there was a span of 13 bases. Sequencing was carried out using PBMCs. This TCR derives from a man aged 40-50 years in good health and CMV-seronegative. V is TRBV7-9 and J is TRBJ1-6; no clear D. CDR3 amino acids: CASSLIGTVDSPLHF. The CDR3 bases are TGTGCCAGCAGCTTAATAGGAACAGTTGATTCACCCCTCCACTTT.